The clone carrying this T cell receptor beta chain showed up just a few times. Its cognate antigen is unknown. Then a second PCR, running roughly 7 to 11 cycles, was carried out with a sample-barcoded 5' primer and a J-beta primer mix. Carrying 12 random nucleotides, a template-switch adaptor labeled each individual cDNA molecule. A minimum of 2.5 million CDR3-containing paired-end reads was obtained for each sample. TCRdb analysed the 5' RACE reads with MiXCR anew, one entry per CDR3 protein. The sample consists of about 800,000 distinct CDR3 sequences, about 42% of them appearing once. The data originate from a study of blood T cells in healthy people across ages. Study-level findings and limits: Whereas aged donors had fewer naive CD4+ cells, long-lived donors had more of them and higher diversity.

CDR1 and CDR2 from the germline V gene are SGHKS and YYEKEE (reference sequence). This CDR3 region has 16 residues. The V segment lost 1 base and the J segment 4 bases; nucleotides outside the gene matches: 6. The TCR originated in a man older than 75 in good health. The sequencing sample was made of blood. The chain recombines TRBV5-5 with TRBJ2-1; TRBD2 matches 9 bases. This CDR3 reads CASSLTLAGRYNEQFF. The CDR3 coding sequence is TGTGCCAGCAGCTTGACACTAGCGGGCAGATACAATGAGCAGTTCTTC.